This record concerns one T cell receptor (beta chain) sequence. What it binds is unknown. The data are from a study of T-cell memory formation after mild COVID-19. Study details: Clustering of TCRs was largely donor specific. Findings and caveats of the study: Memory sampled before infection contained some responding clones, suggesting cross-reactive memory joined.

Germline values: CDR1 SGHTA, CDR2 FQGNSA. V was pared by 1 base and J by 2 bases, with 12 bases between. The CDR3 spans 16 residues. 5'RACE primed from the constant segment yielded TCR alpha and TCR beta cDNA libraries bearing sample barcodes and UMIs. One entry per CDR3 protein results from TCRdb running MiXCR on the 5' RACE reads. This repertoire shows roughly 560,000 distinct CDR3 sequences, just over 20% found once; its top ten account for approximately 12%. The V and J genes are TRBV7-2 and TRBJ2-1, with D possibly being TRBD1 (5 bases). Specimen: PBMCs or a T cell subset sorted from them (not recorded which). The source of this sequence is an adult woman who had mild COVID-19 (a few samples of this study predate the infection). Cell type and time point are not known. CDR3 amino acids: CASSLGSVTAYNEQFF. The CDR3 nucleotides are TGTGCCAGCAGCTTAGGTTCCGTGACAGCCTACAATGAGCAGTTCTTC.